These 16 T cell receptor beta chains share one sample of origin, sequenced in a study of shared clonotypes between healthy human individuals. Only CD45RO-negative cells positively selected for CCR7 counted as naive CD8 cells, so terminally differentiated effector memory CD45RA+ cells were excluded. Data came from immunoSEQ multiplex PCR; TCRdb stores just in-frame clones and leaves some out. The profile covers about 1.9 million clones, with roughly 95% appearing a single time and more than 1.5% taken by the ten largest. The source material was naive CD8+ T cells from PBMCs. These receptors were obtained from a man younger than 35 in good health. Some clones in this sample may be carry-over from other donors' samples.

The CDR3 sequence: CATSGPGGESNQPQHF. CDR3 nucleotide sequence: TGTGCCACTTCGGGACCAGGGGGCGAAAGCAATCAGCCCCAGCATTTT. The gene calls are TRBV10-3 and TRBJ1-5; 8 nucleotides align to TRBD1. V was pared by 10 bases and J by 1 base, with 12 bases of the junction left unmatched. There are 16 residues in the CDR3. The germline gives CDR1 ENHRY, CDR2 SYGVKD.

Details on this clone: Other DNA sequences within the sample encode an identical CDR3. This chain connects TRBV7-9 to TRBJ1-5; D gene uncertain. The germline V gene encodes CDR1 SEHNR and CDR2 FQNEAQ (reference sequence). CDR3 length: 15 amino acids. V dropped 1 base and J dropped 4 bases, with 11 bases sitting between them. This CDR3 is CASSLGPGANQPQHF. DNA for the CDR3: TGTGCCAGCAGCTTAGGTCCGGGCGCAAATCAGCCCCAGCATTTT.

This chain links TRBV4-3 with TRBJ2-2; D is perhaps TRBD2 (5 bases). The CDR3 runs 14 residues. The V gene's germline CDR1 is LGHNA and CDR2 YSLEER. V lost 3 bases and J 7 bases, leaving 12 bases between the germline ends. DNA for the CDR3: TGCGCCAGCAGCCACAAAACTAGGATCGGGGAGCTGTTTTTT. Its translation is CASSHKTRIGELFF.

The rearrangement joins TRBV6-1 to TRBJ1-5; 7 bases are a match to TRBD1. The V and J ends lost 4 bases and 6 bases, in that order; junction bases with no gene match: 21. CDR1 MNHNS and CDR2 SASEGT come from the germline V gene. The CDR3 has 19 amino acids. CDR3 residues: CASSVTPNRGLVQGQPQHF. DNA for the CDR3: TGTGCCAGCAGTGTTACGCCCAACAGGGGTTTAGTTCAGGGTCAGCCCCAGCATTTT.

The gene calls are TRBV5-1 and TRBJ2-1; D may be TRBD1 (6 bases). V lost 4 bases to trimming and J lost 5 bases, with 10 bases between them. Per germline, CDR1 SGHRS and CDR2 YFSETQ. The CDR3 totals 13 residues. Written as DNA, the CDR3 is TGCGCCAGCAGCCTCGGACAGCACAATGAGCAGTTCTTC. Translation gives CASSLGQHNEQFF.

To note about this clone: The same CDR3 can be traced to other DNA sequences in this sample. V usage is TRBV9 and J usage is TRBJ1-5, with D maybe TRBD1 (6 bases). Trimming took 0 bases from V and 4 from J, leaving 11 bases between them. The CDR3 totals 15 residues. Germline CDR1 reads SGDLS; CDR2 reads YYNGEE. CDR3 DNA: TGTGCCAGCAGCGTAGACGGGGGCAGGAATCAGCCCCAGCATTTT. It codes for CASSVDGGRNQPQHF. Full variable domain (rest looked up from reference TRBV9 and TRBJ1-5): DSGVTQTPKHLITATGQRVTLRCSPRSGDLSVYWYQQSLDQGLQFLIQYYNGEERAKGNILERFSAQQFPDLHSELNLSSLELGDSALYFCASSVDGGRNQPQHFGDGTRLSIL.

V and J are TRBV11-3 and TRBJ1-2, with D unclear. CDR3 length: 16 amino acids. CDR1 and CDR2 from the germline V gene are SGHNT and YENEEA. Deletions cut 4 bases from V and 3 bases from J, with 18 bases between. Written as DNA, the CDR3 is TGTGCCAGCAGCTACTCTCAGGTATGGATCGACTATGGCTACACCTTC. Its translation is CASSYSQVWIDYGYTF. The full variable domain, in which reference TRBV11-3 and TRBJ1-2 provide the parts outside the CDR3, is EAGVVQSPRYKIIEKKQPVAFWCNPISGHNTLYWYLQNLGQGPELLIRYENEEAVDDSQLPKDRFSAERLKGVDSTLKIQPAELGDSAVYLCASSYSQVWIDYGYTFGSGTRLTVV.

V and J are TRBV29-1 and TRBJ2-7; 10 positions agree with TRBD1. The CDR3 loop spans 13 amino acids. J lost 6 bases, V lost 7 bases, and 9 bases had no gene match. Germline V gene sequence: CDR1 SQVTM, CDR2 ANQGSEA. This chain's CDR3 is CSARDRGPAEQYF. Here the CDR3 DNA reads TGCAGCGCCCGGGACAGGGGTCCGGCCGAGCAGTACTTC.

The chain is built from TRBV27 and TRBJ2-7, with D unresolved. CDR3 size: 12 residues. CDR1 MNHEY and CDR2 SMNVEV come from the germline V gene (reference sequence). Deletions cut 4 bases from V and 7 bases from J, with 11 bases between. CDR3 DNA sequence: TGTGCCAGCAGTTCCGAGAGAAGAGAGCAGTACTTC. This encodes CASSSERREQYF.

This chain links TRBV19 with TRBJ2-7; TRBD2 is a possible D gene (6 bases). This CDR3 region has 14 residues. Germline-derived CDR1 and CDR2 are LNHDA and SQIVND (reference sequence). V was shortened by 3 bases and J by 2 bases, with 11 bases between the two germline ends. CDR3 sequence (DNA): TGTGCCAGTAGTATGAGCGGGCCGGCCTACGAGCAGTACTTC. It encodes CASSMSGPAYEQYF.

The rearrangement uses TRBV28 and TRBJ1-2; 7 bases fit TRBD1. The germline gives CDR1 MDHEN, CDR2 SYDVKM. The J segment lost 4 bases and the V segment lost 6 bases, leaving 11 bases of the junction unmatched. The CDR3 is 15 amino acids. CDR3 amino acids: CASSKDREGGYGYTF. The CDR3 coding sequence is TGTGCCAGCAGCAAAGACAGGGAAGGCGGCTATGGCTACACCTTC.

V is TRBV6-6 and J is TRBJ1-3; D is ambiguous. There are 11 residues in the CDR3. Germline V lookup: CDR1 MNHNY, CDR2 SVGAGI (reference sequence). The V gene lost 8 bases and the J gene lost 2 bases, with 4 bases spanning the gap. CDR3 in DNA: TGTGCCAGCGCTGCTGGAAACACCATATATTTT. This gives the protein CASAAGNTIYF.

The rearrangement links TRBV5-4 to TRBJ1-1, with D possibly matching TRBD1 (5 bases). The CDR3 consists of 15 residues. Trimming removed 4 bases from V and 2 bases from J, with 15 bases in between. CDR1 and CDR2 from the germline V gene are SGHNT and YYREEE (reference sequence). CDR3 amino acids: CASSRPEGPNTEAFF. The CDR3 DNA sequence: TGTGCCAGCAGCCGGCCGGAGGGGCCTAACACTGAAGCTTTCTTT.

The chain is built from TRBV7-2 and TRBJ2-4; tentative D call: TRBD1 (6 bases). The CDR3 consists of 14 residues. The V end lost 0 bases, the J end lost 5 bases, and 8 bases lay between the germline ends. Germline-derived CDR1 and CDR2 are SGHTA and FQGNSA. The CDR3 region is CASSLAWTENIQYF. The CDR3, as DNA: TGTGCCAGCAGCTTAGCGTGGACAGAAAACATTCAGTACTTC.

The chain couples TRBV28 to TRBJ2-7, with TRBD2 matching over 9 bases. This CDR3 has 15 residues. Germline loops: CDR1 MDHEN, CDR2 SYDVKM. V shed 5 bases, J shed 2 bases, and the junction held 7 bases outside the gene matches. DNA of the CDR3: TGTGCCAGCAGTCCCCTAGCGGGGCTCACCTACGAGCAGTACTTC. This gives the protein CASSPLAGLTYEQYF.

This clone showed up just once. The CDR3: CASSPHLAVLYEQYF. CDR3 DNA: TGTGCCAGCAGTCCCCATCTAGCGGTTCTCTACGAGCAGTACTTC. The genes are TRBV27 and TRBJ2-7, with 7 positions matching TRBD2. The CDR3 covers 15 residues. The trim removed 5 bases at V and 3 bases at J, leaving 10 bases unmatched. The germline CDR1 and CDR2 sequences are MNHEY and SMNVEV (reference sequence).